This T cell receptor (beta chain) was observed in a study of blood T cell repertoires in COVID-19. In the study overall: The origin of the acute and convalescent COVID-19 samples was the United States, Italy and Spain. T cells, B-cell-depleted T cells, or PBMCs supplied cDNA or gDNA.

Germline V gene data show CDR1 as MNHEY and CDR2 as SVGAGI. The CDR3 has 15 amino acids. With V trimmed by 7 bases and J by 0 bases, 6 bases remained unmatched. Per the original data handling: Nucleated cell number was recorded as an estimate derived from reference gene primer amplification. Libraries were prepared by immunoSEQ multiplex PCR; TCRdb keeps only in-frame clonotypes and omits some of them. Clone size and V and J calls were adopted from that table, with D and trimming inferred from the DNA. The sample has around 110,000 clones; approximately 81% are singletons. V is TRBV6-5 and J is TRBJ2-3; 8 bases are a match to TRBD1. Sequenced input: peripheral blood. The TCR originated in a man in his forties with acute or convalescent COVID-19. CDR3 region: CASKRRQGSTDTQYF. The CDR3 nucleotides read TGTGCCAGCAAAAGAAGACAGGGGAGCACAGATACGCAGTATTTT.